These T cell receptor beta chains were read from a single sample in a study of blood T cell repertoires in COVID-19. The method was immunoSEQ multiplex PCR; TCRdb's version includes in-frame clones alone and lacks a portion of them. The data hold 250,000 to 300,000 clones, with about 90% observed a single time. The specimen was peripheral blood. These receptor sequences come from a woman between 70 and 85 years old with COVID-19, enrolled during active disease. CDR3s include the opening cysteine and the closing phenylalanine or tryptophan. The D gene is left open where the match is weak. Rows give clone size only sometimes, using once, few, many, or a class for an expanded clone.

TRBD2,TRBJ2-5,TRBV7-2,.,CASSPINSGRATQYF,TGTGCCAGCAGCCCCATAAATAGCGGGAGGGCAACCCAGTACTTC
TRBD1,TRBJ2-7,TRBV30,few,CAWSGRDSGMKTRKGFYEQYF,TGTGCCTGGAGTGGCCGGGACAGCGGAATGAAAACTAGGAAAGGGTTCTACGAGCAGTACTTC
.,TRBJ1-5,TRBV5-1,.,CASSLGDISNQPQHF,TGCGCCAGCAGCTTGGGGGACATTAGCAATCAGCCCCAGCATTTT
TRBD2,TRBJ2-2,TRBV6-5,.,CASRTAGALTGELFF,TGTGCCAGTCGAACGGCGGGAGCCCTAACCGGGGAGCTGTTTTTT
.,TRBJ2-7,TRBV6-2/TRBV6-3,.,CASSYGLNEQYF,TGTGCCAGCAGTTACGGGCTGAACGAGCAGTACTTC
.,TRBJ2-7,TRBV5-5,.,CASSSREGDYEQYF,TGTGCCAGCAGCTCCAGGGAAGGGGACTACGAGCAGTACTTC
TRBD1,TRBJ1-2,TRBV19,few,CASSIRGRYNYGYTF,TGTGCCAGCTCCATCAGGGGGCGATACAACTATGGCTACACCTTC
TRBD2,TRBJ2-2,TRBV14,.,CASSQEVAGAITGELFF,TGTGCCAGCAGCCAAGAAGTTGCGGGAGCCATCACCGGGGAGCTGTTTTTT
.,TRBJ2-7,TRBV11-3,.,CASSLESGSYEQYF,TGTGCCAGCAGCTTAGAGTCGGGGTCCTACGAGCAGTACTTC
.,TRBJ1-6,TRBV27,.,CASSFPPQARDLSSYNSPLHF,TGTGCCAGCAGTTTCCCCCCGCAGGCCCGAGATCTTAGCTCCTATAATTCACCCCTCCACTTT
.,TRBJ2-2,TRBV2,.,CASSDPSRRTGELFF,TGTGCCAGCAGCGACCCCTCTCGGAGAACTGGGGAGCTGTTTTTT
TRBD1,TRBJ1-6,TRBV4-3,.,CASSQDPGGNSPLHF,TGCGCCAGCAGCCAAGATCCAGGGGGAAATTCACCCCTCCACTTT
.,TRBJ1-1,TRBV7-3,.,CASSSNRATEAFF,TGTGCCAGCAGCTCGAACAGGGCCACTGAAGCTTTCTTT
.,TRBJ1-5,TRBV28,.,CASSRTEGNHQPQHF,TGTGCCAGCAGCCGGACGGAGGGAAATCATCAGCCCCAGCATTTT
TRBD1,TRBJ1-2,TRBV20-1,.,CSASSRGYGYTF,TGCAGTGCTAGTAGCAGGGGGTATGGCTACACCTTC
.,TRBJ1-2,TRBV20-1,.,CSASGGNYGYTF,TGCAGTGCTAGTGGCGGGAACTATGGCTACACCTTC
TRBD1,TRBJ1-1,TRBV19,.,CASSTRQGKTEAFF,TGTGCCAGTAGTACGAGACAGGGAAAAACTGAGGCTTTCTTT
TRBD2,TRBJ2-3,TRBV7-6,.,CASSLVSSGRDPDTQYF,TGTGCCAGCAGCTTAGTTTCTAGCGGGAGGGATCCAGATACGCAGTATTTT
.,TRBJ2-1,TRBV6-1,.,CASSESLGNRGFLEQFF,TGTGCCAGCAGTGAATCTCTCGGGAACAGAGGGTTCTTGGAGCAGTTCTTC
TRBD1,TRBJ1-4,TRBV5-5,.,CASSLQSGQGGEKLFF,TGTGCCAGCAGCTTGCAGTCAGGACAGGGGGGCGAAAAACTGTTTTTT
TRBD1,TRBJ1-4,TRBV20-1,.,CSASSLDRASENEKLFF,TGCAGTGCTAGTTCCTTGGACAGGGCTAGCGAAAATGAAAAACTGTTTTTT
TRBD2,TRBJ2-1,TRBV11-1,.,CASSRLAGSYNEQFF,TGTGCCAGCAGCAGACTAGCGGGAAGCTACAATGAGCAGTTCTTC
TRBD1,TRBJ1-2,TRBV5-1,.,CASSLGGEGGYTF,TGCGCCAGCAGCTTAGGGGGCGAGGGTGGCTACACCTTC
.,TRBJ1-1,TRBV2,.,CASIVNGGTEAFF,TGTGCCAGCATAGTGAATGGTGGCACTGAAGCTTTCTTT
.,TRBJ1-5,TRBV7-3,.,CASSPGDGQPQHF,TGTGCCAGCAGCCCCGGGGATGGGCAGCCCCAGCATTTT
.,TRBJ1-5,TRBV2,.,CASNREQGRGQPQHF,TGTGCCAGCAATCGAGAACAGGGACGGGGACAGCCCCAGCATTTT
TRBD1,TRBJ1-1,TRBV20-1,.,CSASTGGVNTEAFF,TGCAGTGCTAGTACAGGGGGCGTGAACACTGAAGCTTTCTTT
TRBD1,TRBJ1-1,TRBV5-1,.,CASSLNPGGETEAFF,TGCGCCAGCAGCTTAAACCCAGGGGGCGAGACTGAAGCTTTCTTT
TRBD2,TRBJ2-3,TRBV7-9,.,CASSLWTSGRTDTQYF,TGTGCCAGCAGCTTATGGACTAGCGGGCGCACAGATACGCAGTATTTT
TRBD1,TRBJ1-6,TRBV10-3,once,CAILTGDLFNSPLHF,TGTGCCATCCTGACAGGGGACCTATTTAATTCACCCCTCCACTTT
.,TRBJ2-7,TRBV20-1,.,CSSTSSYEQYF,TGCAGTTCCACTAGCTCCTACGAGCAGTACTTC
TRBD2,TRBJ2-2,TRBV7-9,once,CASSQLAGVGELFF,TGTGCCAGCAGCCAGCTAGCGGGCGTTGGGGAGCTGTTTTTT
.,TRBJ1-1,TRBV7-3,once,CASSLSVNTEAFF,TGTGCCAGCAGCTTATCAGTGAACACTGAAGCTTTCTTT
TRBD1,TRBJ2-5,TRBV7-2,.,CASSFPGTGGFQETQYF,TGTGCCAGCAGCTTTCCCGGGACAGGGGGCTTCCAAGAGACCCAGTACTTC
.,TRBJ1-1,TRBV30,.,CAWYPRGTEAFF,TGTGCCTGGTATCCTCGGGGCACTGAAGCTTTCTTT
.,TRBJ1-5,TRBV19,.,CASSIAGDRGNQPQHF,TGTGCCAGTAGTATAGCGGGGGACCGGGGCAATCAGCCCCAGCATTTT
TRBD2,TRBJ2-1,TRBV11-2,.,CASSLVWGLAGGNEQFF,TGTGCCAGCAGCTTAGTGTGGGGACTAGCGGGAGGGAATGAGCAGTTCTTC
TRBD1,TRBJ1-4,TRBV9,.,CASSVGQGVEKLFF,TGTGCCAGCAGCGTAGGACAGGGTGTTGAAAAACTGTTTTTT
TRBD2,TRBJ2-3,TRBV11-2,.,CASSLTTSGSLGDTQYF,TGTGCCAGCAGCTTAACGACTAGCGGGAGCCTCGGGGATACGCAGTATTTT
TRBD1,TRBJ2-4,TRBV10-3,.,CAISGTTGAGNIQYF,TGTGCCATCAGTGGAACGACAGGGGCGGGTAACATTCAGTACTTC
TRBD2,TRBJ2-2,TRBV6-7,.,CARPKRDDTGELFF,TGTGCCCGACCCAAGCGGGATGACACCGGGGAGCTGTTTTTT
.,TRBJ2-7,TRBV6-5,.,CASTKRVGSSYEQYF,TGTGCCAGCACTAAAAGGGTCGGGAGCTCCTACGAGCAGTACTTC
TRBD2,TRBJ2-5,TRBV24-1,.,CATSEPGTSGIQETQYF,TGTGCCACCAGTGAGCCCGGGACTAGCGGGATCCAAGAGACCCAGTACTTC
TRBD1,TRBJ2-1,TRBV5-1,.,CASSRTGASSYNEQFF,TGCGCCAGCAGCCGGACAGGGGCGAGCTCCTACAATGAGCAGTTCTTC
TRBD2,TRBJ2-3,TRBV14,.,CASSKTSGRFPDTQYF,TGTGCCAGCAGCAAGACTAGCGGGAGGTTCCCAGATACGCAGTATTTT
TRBD1,TRBJ1-5,TRBV5-1,few,CASSPDRGNQPQHF,TGCGCCAGCAGCCCTGACAGGGGCAATCAGCCCCAGCATTTT